The 18 T cell receptor beta chains presented below share a single source sample, sequenced in a study of blood T cell repertoires in COVID-19. Clones were sequenced by immunoSEQ multiplex PCR, and TCRdb holds only the in-frame ones, with some missing. The table records some 150,000 clones, about 87% of them present only once. Sequenced material: peripheral blood. These receptors all stem from a young man with active or convalescent COVID-19.

The rearrangement joins TRBV2 to TRBJ1-1, with D maybe TRBD1 (6 bases). Germline V CDR1 and CDR2: SNHLY, FYNNEI. V was clipped by 1 base and J by 1 base, with 10 bases between them. The CDR3 runs to 15 residues. The CDR3 DNA reads as TGTGCCAGCAGTGAAGAGGGGGACCGGAACACTGAAGCTTTCTTT. Its protein product is CASSEEGDRNTEAFF.

This clone was found a few times. V is TRBV6-2 or TRBV6-3 and J is TRBJ1-5; tentative D call: TRBD1 (6 bases). Trimming stripped 4 bases from V and 6 bases from J, with 16 bases between. The germline V gene encodes CDR1 MNHEY and CDR2 SVGEGT. This CDR3 is built from 15 residues. CDR3 in DNA: TGTGCCAGCAGTTTCAGTACAGGGATGGGTCAGCCCCAGCATTTT. This sequence encodes CASSFSTGMGQPQHF.

This clone was seen only a few times. The chain is built from TRBV6-5 and TRBJ1-4; TRBD1 matches at 7 bases. This CDR3 comprises 15 residues. CDR1 is MNHEY and CDR2 is SVGAGI in the germline V gene. With 3 bases clipped from V and 1 base from J, the junction kept 2 bases outside the gene matches. CDR3 DNA sequence: TGTGCCAGCAGTTATAGGGGGCTAACTAATGAAAAACTGTTTTTT. This gives the protein CASSYRGLTNEKLFF.

The gene calls are TRBV27 and TRBJ2-3, with D maybe TRBD2 (5 bases). The germline V gene has CDR1 MNHEY and CDR2 SMNVEV (reference sequence). V was clipped by 4 bases and J by 3 bases, with 14 bases between them. The CDR3 runs 15 residues. The CDR3 here is CASSSEGVETDTQYF. The CDR3 nucleotides read TGTGCCAGCAGTTCCGAGGGAGTAGAGACAGATACGCAGTATTTT.

This clone has just a few counts. This sequence joins TRBV5-1 and TRBJ2-1; D may be TRBD1 (6 bases). Germline CDR1 reads SGHRS; CDR2 reads YFSETQ. V shed 4 bases and J shed 6 bases, with 14 bases lying between them. This CDR3 spans 14 amino acids. Here the CDR3 reads CASSHHRDPNEQFF. The DNA for the CDR3 is TGCGCCAGCAGCCACCACAGGGACCCCAATGAGCAGTTCTTC.

The rearrangement joins TRBV30 to TRBJ1-4, with 7 bases aligning to TRBD1. Germline values: CDR1 GTSNPN, CDR2 SVGIG (reference sequence). The CDR3 totals 14 residues. The V gene end was trimmed by 0 bases and the J gene end by 6 bases; junction bases not matched to a gene: 4. DNA for the CDR3: TGTGCCTGGAGTGTCAAGGGGGCGCATGAAAAACTGTTTTTT. Protein: CAWSVKGAHEKLFF.

The rearrangement uses TRBV7-9 and TRBJ1-2, with D maybe TRBD1 (6 bases). Germline V CDR1 and CDR2: SEHNR, FQNEAQ (reference sequence). This CDR3 is built from 15 residues. V was clipped by 6 bases and J by 2 bases, with 16 bases between them. CDR3 protein: CASSPRGGANYGYTF. The CDR3 DNA sequence: TGTGCCAGCAGTCCGCGGGGGGGCGCGAACTATGGCTACACCTTC.

The DNA for the CDR3 is TGCAGCGCCCGACAGGGCACTGAAGCTTTCTTT. Its protein product is CSARQGTEAFF. This chain links TRBV29-1 with TRBJ1-1, with 7 positions matching TRBD1. CDR3 length: 11 residues. Germline V lookup: CDR1 SQVTM, CDR2 ANQGSEA. Trimming cost V 7 bases and J 4 bases; bases outside gene matches: 3.

The chain recombines TRBV28 with TRBJ1-1; TRBD1 aligns across 8 bases. Germline V gene data show CDR1 as MDHEN and CDR2 as SYDVKM. With V trimmed by 7 bases and J by 0 bases, 13 bases remained unmatched. There are 17 residues in the CDR3. CDR3 sequence reads: CASTLWGGTGMNTEAFF. CDR3 DNA: TGTGCCAGCACCCTTTGGGGAGGGACAGGAATGAACACTGAAGCTTTCTTT.

The CDR3 here is CASSLAVSSYEQYV. In DNA, the CDR3 is TGTGCCAGCAGCTTAGCGGTGAGCTCCTACGAGCAGTACGTC. V is TRBV7-9 and J is TRBJ2-7; D unresolved. Trimming pared 0 bases from V and 0 bases from J, leaving 6 bases between. The V gene's germline CDR1 is SEHNR and CDR2 FQNEAQ (reference sequence). This CDR3 comprises 14 residues.

The genes are TRBV3-1 (or the pseudogene TRBV3-2) and TRBJ1-5, with 9 bases that match TRBD1. J lost 6 bases, V lost 4 bases, and 1 base had no gene match. The CDR3 is 13 residues long. Germline lookup yields CDR1 LGHDT and CDR2 YNNKEL (reference sequence). Here the CDR3 reads CASSLDRGQPQHF. The DNA of the CDR3 is TGTGCCAGCAGCCTGGACAGGGGTCAGCCCCAGCATTTT.

This clone has just a few counts. DNA for the CDR3: TGCAGTGCAAGTCGAGCTGAATACGAGCAGTACGTC. It translates to CSASRAEYEQYV. The chain is built from TRBV20-1 and TRBJ2-7; D not resolved. The CDR3 sequence is 12 residues long. Looked up from germline, CDR1 is DFQATT and CDR2 is SNEGSKA (reference sequence). V was pared by 6 bases and J by 4 bases, with 13 bases between.

This chain links TRBV7-9 with TRBJ1-2; the D is unclear. The V end was cut by 10 bases, the J end by 1 base, with 19 bases between. CDR1 is SEHNR and CDR2 is FQNEAQ in the germline V gene (reference sequence). This CDR3 is 15 amino acids long. In DNA form, the CDR3 reads TGTGCCACTTCGGGGAGGGCCAACATTAACTATGGCTACACCTTC. Translating it yields CATSGRANINYGYTF.

This chain connects TRBV3-1 (or the pseudogene TRBV3-2) to TRBJ1-6; D may be TRBD1 (5 bases). Per germline, CDR1 LGHDT and CDR2 YNNKEL (reference sequence). V dropped 2 bases and J dropped 5 bases, with 10 bases sitting between them. This CDR3 spans 15 amino acids. The CDR3 nucleotides are TGTGCCAGCAGCCAACAGGGAGGAGATAATTCACCCCTCCACTTT. This codes for CASSQQGGDNSPLHF.

The V gene is TRBV4-1, the J gene TRBJ2-7; 10 bases align to TRBD2. Losses at the gene ends were 4 bases for V and 1 base for J; bases not matched to a gene: 4. The CDR3 has 15 residues. CDR1 and CDR2 (germline): MGHRA, YSYEKL. CDR3 protein: CASSPGLAVSYEQYF. The CDR3 DNA is TGCGCCAGCAGCCCCGGACTAGCGGTATCCTACGAGCAGTACTTC.

This rearrangement joins TRBV18 to TRBJ1-6; TRBD1 is a possible D gene (5 bases). The CDR3 totals 15 residues. Germline V lookup: CDR1 KGHSH, CDR2 LQKENI. Trimming cost V 3 bases and J 7 bases, with 13 bases left between them. Written as DNA, the CDR3 is TGTGCCAGCTCACCCCGGGACTCCAAAAATTCACCCCTCCACTTT. As protein: CASSPRDSKNSPLHF.

This chain connects TRBV6-2 or TRBV6-3 to TRBJ2-1; D unresolved. V lost 0 bases, J lost 0 bases, and 9 bases lay in between. Germline values: CDR1 MNHEY, CDR2 SVGEGT. The CDR3 sequence is 16 residues long. The CDR3 reads CASSYSGTDSYNEQFF. CDR3 DNA: TGTGCCAGCAGTTACTCGGGCACCGACTCCTACAATGAGCAGTTCTTC.

This chain joins TRBV3-1 (or the pseudogene TRBV3-2) and TRBJ2-2; D unclear. Deletions cut 1 base from V and 6 bases from J, with 6 bases between. This CDR3 contains 13 residues. Germline CDR1 LGHDT, CDR2 YNNKEL (reference sequence). Here the CDR3 DNA reads TGTGCCAGCAGCCAAGGTCTCGCCGGGGAGCTGTTTTTT. Protein: CASSQGLAGELFF.